Presented here are 10 T cell receptor beta chains from one specimen sequenced in a study of shared clonotypes between healthy human individuals. Measured with immunoSEQ multiplex PCR; TCRdb has only the in-frame clones, and not every one. The repertoire consists of fewer than 1.6 million clones, with 98% occurring once and the leading ten covering over 0.3%. Sequencing was carried out using naive CD4+ T cells sorted from blood. Subset of the sample: CD45RA+ positively selected. Receptors originate from a man aged 25 to 40 in good health.

The chain employs TRBV30 and TRBJ1-2; possibly TRBD1 for D (6 bases). There are 11 residues in the CDR3. Germline V lookup: CDR1 GTSNPN, CDR2 SVGIG (reference sequence). The CDR3: CVSTGHYGYTF. The CDR3 DNA sequence: TGTGTTTCCACAGGGCACTATGGCTACACCTTC.

About this clone itself: The same CDR3 is also encoded by other DNA sequences in this sample. The CDR3 loop reads CASSFNYGYTF. CDR3 nucleotides: TGTGCCAGCAGCTTTAACTATGGCTACACCTTC. The rearrangement links TRBV28 to TRBJ1-2; D remains ambiguous. Germline CDR1 MDHEN, CDR2 SYDVKM. Between the trimmed V and J ends, which lost 6 bases and 1 base, there was a span of 3 bases. The CDR3 length is 11 residues.

The rearrangement joins TRBV7-8 to TRBJ2-1; 12 bases fit TRBD2. V was clipped by 5 bases and J by 1 base; unmatched bases: 3. Germline V CDR1 and CDR2: SGHVS, FQNEAQ. The CDR3 spans 16 residues. The DNA of the CDR3 is TGTGCCAGCAGCCCGACTAGCGGGAGATCCTACAATGAGCAGTTCTTC. This codes for CASSPTSGRSYNEQFF.

The chain employs TRBV5-1 and TRBJ2-7, with TRBD2 as a possible D gene (5 bases). The CDR3 spans 16 residues. Trimming removed 2 bases from V and 1 base from J, with 16 bases in between. CDR1 is SGHRS, CDR2 YFSETQ, per germline. In DNA form, the CDR3 reads TGCGCCAGCAGCTTATTAAGAGCGGAGACTTCCTACGAGCAGTACTTC. Its translation is CASSLLRAETSYEQYF.

The genes are TRBV28 and TRBJ1-5; D remains unclear. The length of the CDR3 is 16 residues. V was cut by 11 bases and J by 0 bases, with 20 bases left in between. CDR1 is MDHEN, CDR2 SYDVKM, per germline. The CDR3 DNA follows: TGTGCCGCTCGGGGAGCTGGCCTTTATAGCAATCAGCCCCAGCATTTT. Its translation is CAARGAGLYSNQPQHF.

This clone is a singleton in its sample. The V and J genes are TRBV11-1 and TRBJ2-2, with TRBD2 as a possible D gene (5 bases). Trimming removed 5 bases from V and 1 base from J, with 8 bases in between. Germline V lookup: CDR1 SGHAT, CDR2 FQDESV (reference sequence). The CDR3 has 14 residues. CDR3 residues: CASSKGGNTGELFF. Written as DNA, the CDR3 is TGTGCCAGCAGCAAAGGAGGGAACACCGGGGAGCTGTTTTTT.

This chain joins TRBV27 and TRBJ2-2; unclear D gene. The CDR3 is made up of 14 amino acids. V was shortened by 5 bases and J by 4 bases, with 11 bases between the two germline ends. Germline V lookup: CDR1 MNHEY, CDR2 SMNVEV (reference sequence). This CDR3 reads CASSPIPGTGELFF. CDR3 nucleotides: TGTGCCAGCAGTCCAATCCCTGGCACCGGGGAGCTGTTTTTT.

V is TRBV5-1 and J is TRBJ2-2, with D uncertain. V lost 0 bases and J lost 5, with 11 bases in between. In germline, CDR1 is SGHRS, CDR2 YFSETQ. The CDR3 covers 15 residues. CDR3 sequence: CASSLDGQPTGELFF. The CDR3 DNA reads TGCGCCAGCAGCTTGGATGGCCAGCCGACCGGGGAGCTGTTTTTT.

V is TRBV10-1 and J is TRBJ2-7; 9 bases align to TRBD1. This CDR3 contains 14 residues. Germline V gives CDR1 WNHNN, CDR2 SYGVQD (reference sequence). V shed 10 bases, J shed 1 base, and the junction held 8 bases outside the gene matches. The CDR3 coding sequence is TGCGCCACTGCCCGGGACAGGGTTTCCTACGAGCAGTACTTC. This encodes CATARDRVSYEQYF.

The rearrangement uses TRBV28 and TRBJ1-5; 7 bases align to TRBD1. Germline CDR1 reads MDHEN; CDR2 reads SYDVKM. Trimming removed 2 bases from V and 8 bases from J; junction bases left unmatched: 6. This CDR3 is built from 14 residues. CDR3 sequence (DNA): TGTGCCAGCAGTTTAGGAGGGGGCGCGAAGCCCCAGCATTTT. It is translated as CASSLGGGAKPQHF.